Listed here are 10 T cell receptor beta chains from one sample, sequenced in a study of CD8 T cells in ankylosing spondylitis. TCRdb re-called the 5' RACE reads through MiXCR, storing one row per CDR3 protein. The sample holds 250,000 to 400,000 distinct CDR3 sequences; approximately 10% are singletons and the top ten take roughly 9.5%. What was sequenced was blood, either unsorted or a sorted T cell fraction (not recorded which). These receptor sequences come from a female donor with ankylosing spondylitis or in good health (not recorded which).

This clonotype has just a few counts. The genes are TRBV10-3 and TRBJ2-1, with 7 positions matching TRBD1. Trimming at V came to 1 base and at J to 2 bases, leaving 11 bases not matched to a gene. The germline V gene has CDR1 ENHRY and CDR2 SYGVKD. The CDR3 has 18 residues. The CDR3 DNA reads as TGTGCCATCAGTGAGTTATCTAGGACAGGTAGGACCTACAATGAGCAGTTCTTC. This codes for CAISELSRTGRTYNEQFF.

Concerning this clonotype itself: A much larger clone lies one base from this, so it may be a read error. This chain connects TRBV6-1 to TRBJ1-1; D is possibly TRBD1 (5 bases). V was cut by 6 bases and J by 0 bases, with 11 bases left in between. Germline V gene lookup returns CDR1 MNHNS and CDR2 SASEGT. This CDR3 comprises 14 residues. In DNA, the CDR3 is TGTGCCAGCAGCGTGCGACAGTTGAACACTGAAGCTTTCTTT. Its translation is CASSVRQLNTEAFF.

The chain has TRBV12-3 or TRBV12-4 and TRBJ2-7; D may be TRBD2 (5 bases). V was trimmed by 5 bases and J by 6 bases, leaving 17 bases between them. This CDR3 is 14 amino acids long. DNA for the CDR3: TGTGCCAGCAGTCTGGACTCTATTCGCCCCGAGCAGTACTTC. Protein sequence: CASSLDSIRPEQYF.

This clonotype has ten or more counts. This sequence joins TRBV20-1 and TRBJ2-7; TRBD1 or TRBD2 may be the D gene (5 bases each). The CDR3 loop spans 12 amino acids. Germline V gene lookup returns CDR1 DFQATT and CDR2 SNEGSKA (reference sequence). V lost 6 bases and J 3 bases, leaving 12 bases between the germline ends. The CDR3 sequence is CSAGQEVYEQYF. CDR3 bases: TGCAGTGCGGGGCAGGAGGTCTACGAGCAGTACTTC.

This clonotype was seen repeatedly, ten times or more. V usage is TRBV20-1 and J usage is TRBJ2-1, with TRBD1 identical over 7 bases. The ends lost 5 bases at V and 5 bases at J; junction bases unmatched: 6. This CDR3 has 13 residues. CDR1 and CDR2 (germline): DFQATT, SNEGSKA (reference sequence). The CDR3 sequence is CSAFGTVNNEQFF. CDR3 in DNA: TGCAGTGCTTTCGGGACAGTGAACAATGAGCAGTTCTTC.

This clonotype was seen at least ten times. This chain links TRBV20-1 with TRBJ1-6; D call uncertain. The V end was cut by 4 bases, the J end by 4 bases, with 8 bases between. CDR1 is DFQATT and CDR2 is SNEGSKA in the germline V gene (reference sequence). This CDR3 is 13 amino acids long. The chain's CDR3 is CSAMKSYNSPLHF. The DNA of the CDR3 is TGCAGTGCTATGAAGAGTTATAATTCACCCCTCCACTTT.

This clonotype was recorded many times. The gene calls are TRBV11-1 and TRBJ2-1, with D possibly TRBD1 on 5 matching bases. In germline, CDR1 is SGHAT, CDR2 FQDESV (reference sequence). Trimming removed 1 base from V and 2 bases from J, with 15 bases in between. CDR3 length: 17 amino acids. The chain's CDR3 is CASSLGRQSWAYNEQFF. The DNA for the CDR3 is TGTGCCAGCAGCTTAGGGAGACAGTCCTGGGCCTACAATGAGCAGTTCTTC.

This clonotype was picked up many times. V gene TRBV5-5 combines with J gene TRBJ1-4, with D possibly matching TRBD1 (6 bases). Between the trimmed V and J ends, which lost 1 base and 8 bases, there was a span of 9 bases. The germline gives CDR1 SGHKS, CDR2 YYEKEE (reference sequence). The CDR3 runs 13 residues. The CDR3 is CASSLTGREKLFF. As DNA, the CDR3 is TGTGCCAGCAGCTTGACAGGGAGAGAAAAACTGTTTTTT.

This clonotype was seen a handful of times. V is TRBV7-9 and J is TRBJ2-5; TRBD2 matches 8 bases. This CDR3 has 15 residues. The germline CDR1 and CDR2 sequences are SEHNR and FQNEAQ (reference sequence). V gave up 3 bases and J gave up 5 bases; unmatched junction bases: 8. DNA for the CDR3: TGTGCCAGCAGCTTTGGAAGCGGGGGCCAGGAGACCCAGTACTTC. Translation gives CASSFGSGGQETQYF.

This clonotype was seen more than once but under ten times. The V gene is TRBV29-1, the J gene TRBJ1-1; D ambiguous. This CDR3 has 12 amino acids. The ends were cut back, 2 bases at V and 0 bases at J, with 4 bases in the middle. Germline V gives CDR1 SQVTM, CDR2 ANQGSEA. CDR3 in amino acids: CSVEKVNTEAFF. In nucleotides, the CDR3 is TGCAGCGTTGAAAAGGTGAACACTGAAGCTTTCTTT.